The TCR beta chain under discussion was sequenced for a study of blood T cell repertoires in COVID-19. This study enrolled people aged roughly 18 to 100 from approximately 24 US geographic areas. Cohorts were based on clinical histories the participants reported. TCRdb's table, derived via immunoSEQ multiplex PCR, lists solely in-frame clones and lacks some. The sample records 150,000 to 200,000 clones, more than 85% being singletons. The clonotype was recovered from a human donor with acute COVID-19. The donor label of this sample is uncertain. Sequenced material: PBMCs or T cells enriched from blood (not recorded which).

CDR3: CASKYRQGTYEQYF. CDR3 in DNA: TGTGCCAGCAAATACCGACAGGGCACCTACGAGCAGTACTTC. The gene calls are TRBV25-1 and TRBJ2-7, with 7 nucleotides matching TRBD1. The V segment lost 7 bases and the J segment 2 bases; nucleotides outside the gene matches: 8. This CDR3 spans 14 amino acids. Germline V gene sequence: CDR1 MGHDK, CDR2 SYGVNS.